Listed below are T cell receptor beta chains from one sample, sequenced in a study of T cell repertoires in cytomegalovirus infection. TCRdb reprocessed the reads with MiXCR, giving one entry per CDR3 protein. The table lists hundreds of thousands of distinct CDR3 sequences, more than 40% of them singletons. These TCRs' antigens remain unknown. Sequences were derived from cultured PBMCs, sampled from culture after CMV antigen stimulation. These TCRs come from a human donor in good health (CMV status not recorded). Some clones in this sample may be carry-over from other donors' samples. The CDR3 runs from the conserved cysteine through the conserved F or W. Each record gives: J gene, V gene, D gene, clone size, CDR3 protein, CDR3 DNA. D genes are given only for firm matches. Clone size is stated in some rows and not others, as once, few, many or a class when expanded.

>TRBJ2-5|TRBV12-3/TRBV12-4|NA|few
CASSFPSGASQETQYF
TGTGCCAGCAGTTTTCCGTCGGGAGCGTCCCAAGAGACCCAGTACTTC
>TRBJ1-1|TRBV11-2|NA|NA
CASSLDARGYRNTEAFF
TGTGCCAGCAGCTTAGATGCCAGGGGATACAGAAACACTGAAGCTTTCTTT
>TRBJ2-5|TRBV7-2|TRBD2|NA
CASSVGTSGRRKTQYF
TGTGCCAGCAGCGTAGGGACTAGCGGGAGGAGGAAGACCCAGTACTTC
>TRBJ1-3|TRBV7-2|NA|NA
CASSLVQGSIGNTIYF
TGTGCCAGCAGCTTAGTGCAGGGATCGATCGGAAACACCATATATTTT
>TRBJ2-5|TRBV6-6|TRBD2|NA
CASEGVAGGQETQYF
TGTGCCAGCGAAGGGGTAGCGGGAGGTCAAGAGACCCAGTACTTC
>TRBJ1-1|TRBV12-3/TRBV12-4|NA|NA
CASSLAPGGAFF
TGTGCCAGCAGTTTAGCGCCGGGGGGAGCTTTCTTT
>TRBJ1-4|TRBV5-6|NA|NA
CASSLSQLNEKLFF
TGTGCCAGCAGCTTGTCCCAGCTTAATGAAAAACTGTTTTTT
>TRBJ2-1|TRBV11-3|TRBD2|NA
CASSLGSGGYYNEQFF
TGTGCCAGCAGCTTAGGAAGCGGGGGGTATTACAATGAGCAGTTCTTC
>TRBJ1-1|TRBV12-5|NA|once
CASGLGPGTEAFF
TGTGCTAGTGGTTTGGGACCAGGCACTGAAGCTTTCTTT
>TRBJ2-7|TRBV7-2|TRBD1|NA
CASSPRSSTGGQYF
TGTGCCAGCAGCCCGAGATCCAGCACAGGGGGCCAGTACTTC
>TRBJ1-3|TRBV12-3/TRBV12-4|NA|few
CASRDAGPIGNTIYF
TGTGCCAGCAGGGACGCGGGACCTATTGGAAACACCATATATTTT
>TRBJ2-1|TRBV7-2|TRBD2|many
CASSRRGTSGRNEQFF
TGTGCCAGCAGCCGGCGCGGGACTAGCGGGAGGAATGAGCAGTTCTTC
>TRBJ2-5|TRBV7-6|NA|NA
CASSQILGETQYF
TGTGCCAGCAGCCAGATACTAGGGGAGACCCAGTACTTC
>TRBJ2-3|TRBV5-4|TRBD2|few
CASSLIGSGRSDTQYF
TGTGCCAGCAGCTTGATAGGTAGCGGGAGGTCAGATACGCAGTATTTT
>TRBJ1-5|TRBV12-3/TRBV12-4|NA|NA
CASSVLGTPNQPQHF
TGTGCCAGCAGTGTGCTAGGGACACCCAATCAGCCCCAGCATTTT
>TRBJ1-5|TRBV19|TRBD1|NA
CASSIYRGGNQPQHF
TGTGCCAGTAGTATCTACAGGGGAGGCAATCAGCCCCAGCATTTT
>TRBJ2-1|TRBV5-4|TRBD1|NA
CAGRDSLHNEQFF
TGTGCCGGAAGGGACAGCCTTCACAATGAGCAGTTCTTC
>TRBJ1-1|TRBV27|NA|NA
CASSLMMNTEAFF
TGTGCCAGCAGTTTAATGATGAACACTGAAGCTTTCTTT
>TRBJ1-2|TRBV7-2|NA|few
CASSLAVGEHGYTF
TGTGCCAGCAGCTTAGCCGTGGGAGAGCATGGCTACACCTTC
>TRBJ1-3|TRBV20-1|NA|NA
CSARSRNGNTIYF
TGCAGTGCTAGATCGCGGAATGGAAACACCATATATTTT
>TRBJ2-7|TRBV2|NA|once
CASSEFSEQYF
TGTGCCAGCAGTGAGTTCTCCGAGCAGTACTTC
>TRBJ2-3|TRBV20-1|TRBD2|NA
CSARGTAGGSTDTQYF
TGCAGTGCGAGGGGGACGGCGGGGGGAAGCACAGATACGCAGTATTTT
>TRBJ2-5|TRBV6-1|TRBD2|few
CGAGEETQYF
TGCGGCGCGGGGGAGGAGACCCAGTACTTC